These 27 T cell receptor beta chains were sequenced from one sample in a study of spatial heterogeneity in lung cancer. Using its own MiXCR run on the 5' RACE reads, TCRdb lists one record per CDR3 protein. The sample lists tens of thousands of distinct CDR3 sequences, about 12% occurring once. Noted time point: sample taken at primary tumor resection. From tumor, nontumor lung or frozen PBMC, whole RNA was taken unsorted for sequencing. Here the sequenced sample was PBMCs, taken at surgery. These receptors originate from a male donor with early-stage non-small cell lung cancer.

This clonotype was recorded a few times. The chain employs TRBV29-1 and TRBJ2-3, with a weak D call TRBD2 (6 bases). Germline V gene sequence: CDR1 SQVTM, CDR2 ANQGSEA. The CDR3 runs 13 residues. The V and J ends lost 4 bases and 0 bases respectively, with 8 bases between them. The CDR3 DNA sequence: TGCAGCGTTGCGGGGGACAGCACAGATACGCAGTATTTT. It specifies CSVAGDSTDTQYF.

This clonotype has at least ten counts. The V call is TRBV5-1, the J call TRBJ1-1; D uncertain. From germline, CDR1 is SGHRS and CDR2 YFSETQ. This CDR3 comprises 13 residues. The V end was cut by 2 bases, the J end by 6 bases, with 11 bases between. CDR3 residues: CASSLDGPSEAFF. The DNA for the CDR3 is TGCGCCAGCAGCTTAGACGGGCCCTCTGAAGCTTTCTTT. Filled out from reference TRBV5-1 and TRBJ1-1, the complete variable domain reads KAGVTQTPRYLIKTRGQQVTLSCSPISGHRSVSWYQQTPGQGLQFLFEYFSETQRNKGNFPGRFSGRQFSNSRSEMNVSTLELGDSALYLCASSLDGPSEAFFGQGTRLTVV.

This clonotype was seen only a few times. The chain links TRBV27 to TRBJ2-5; weak D call: TRBD2 (5 bases). The CDR3 length is 15 residues. The germline V and J ends were trimmed by 0 bases and 5 bases, with 13 bases remaining between them. The germline V gene has CDR1 MNHEY and CDR2 SMNVEV (reference sequence). This chain's CDR3 is CASSLSDSIGETQYF. CDR3 sequence (DNA): TGTGCCAGCAGTTTATCGGACTCTATAGGGGAGACCCAGTACTTC.

The sample holds a few counts of this clonotype. The chain uses TRBV7-2 and TRBJ2-7; the D gene could be TRBD1 or TRBD2 (5 bases each). Germline CDR1 SGHTA, CDR2 FQGNSA. Trimming shortened V by 5 bases and J by 3 bases, and 14 bases separated the two germline ends. The CDR3 runs to 14 residues. The CDR3 DNA sequence: TGTGCCAGCAGCCTTAGGGACGGTGACTACGAGCAGTACTTC. Translated: CASSLRDGDYEQYF.

The sample holds a few counts of this clonotype. The chain combines TRBV7-9 with TRBJ1-5, with TRBD1 identical over 9 bases. This CDR3 is built from 17 residues. Trimming took 2 bases from V and 1 from J; bases not matched to a gene: 6. Germline-derived CDR1 and CDR2 are SEHNR and FQNEAQ (reference sequence). CDR3 nucleotide sequence: TGTGCCAGCAGCTTAACCGGGACAGGGAGAAGCAATCAGCCCCAGCATTTT. This sequence encodes CASSLTGTGRSNQPQHF.

This clonotype has just a few counts. The rearrangement joins TRBV12-3 or TRBV12-4 to TRBJ2-7, with D unresolved. This CDR3 is 12 amino acids long. Trimming took 6 bases from V and 4 from J, leaving 10 bases between them. This CDR3 reads CASRQQSYEQYF. In DNA form, the CDR3 reads TGTGCCAGCAGGCAGCAAAGTTACGAGCAGTACTTC.

The chain employs TRBV3-1 and TRBJ2-1, with D perhaps TRBD1 (6 bases). The germline gives CDR1 LGHDT, CDR2 YNNKEL (reference sequence). The ends were cut back, 1 base at V and 7 bases at J, with 11 bases in the middle. There are 14 residues in the CDR3. CDR3 in DNA: TGTGCCAGCAGCCAAGGGCAGGGGAATAATGAGCAGTTCTTC. This codes for CASSQGQGNNEQFF.

This clonotype was seen at least ten times. This chain connects TRBV20-1 to TRBJ1-6, with TRBD1 matching over 7 bases. This CDR3 comprises 14 residues. The V gene's germline CDR1 is DFQATT and CDR2 SNEGSKA (reference sequence). After removal of 0 bases from V and 10 bases from J, the junction contained 6 bases not matched to a gene. CDR3 coding DNA: TGCAGTGCTAGAGACATGGGACAGCTCTCACCCCTCCACTTT. Protein sequence: CSARDMGQLSPLHF.

This clonotype was seen a handful of times. The chain recombines TRBV6-2 or TRBV6-3 with TRBJ2-7; D is possibly TRBD2 (5 bases). Per germline, CDR1 MNHEY and CDR2 SVGEGT. Trimming removed 6 bases at V and 0 bases at J, with 21 bases between. This CDR3 region has 17 residues. The CDR3 here is CASSSETLPGSSYEQYF. In DNA form, the CDR3 reads TGTGCCAGCAGCTCCGAGACCTTGCCGGGGAGCTCCTACGAGCAGTACTTC.

This chain joins TRBV5-5 and TRBJ2-2; either TRBD1 or TRBD2 may fit D (6 bases each). In germline, CDR1 is SGHKS, CDR2 YYEKEE (reference sequence). Trimming cost V 4 bases and J 4 bases, with 17 bases left between them. The CDR3 runs to 16 residues. The CDR3 DNA reads TGTGCCAGCAGCCACACACAGGGAGGAAGCACCGGGGAGCTGTTTTTT. This gives the protein CASSHTQGGSTGELFF.

There are a few counts of this clonotype. The chain uses TRBV20-1 and TRBJ2-2; TRBD2 agrees at 9 bases. This CDR3 spans 15 amino acids. With 6 bases clipped from V and 7 bases from J, the junction kept 12 bases outside the gene matches. CDR1 is DFQATT, CDR2 SNEGSKA, per germline (reference sequence). This chain's CDR3 is CSARRGAGGFGELFF. In nucleotides, the CDR3 is TGCAGTGCCAGAAGGGGAGCGGGAGGTTTCGGGGAGCTGTTTTTT.

V and J are TRBV29-1 and TRBJ2-1, with D perhaps TRBD1 or TRBD2 (7 bases each). The CDR3 covers 13 residues. Germline V lookup: CDR1 SQVTM, CDR2 ANQGSEA. The ends were cut back, 7 bases at V and 3 bases at J, with 13 bases in the middle. The CDR3 region is CSADRDYYNEQFF. The CDR3 DNA follows: TGCAGCGCCGACAGGGACTACTACAATGAGCAGTTCTTC.

This clonotype has only a few counts. The V and J genes are TRBV7-3 and TRBJ2-3, with TRBD2 matching over 8 bases. CDR1 and CDR2 from the germline V gene are SGHTA and FQGTGA. V lost 4 bases, J lost 4 bases, and 7 bases stayed unmatched. This CDR3 comprises 15 residues. The CDR3 bases are TGTGCCAGCAGCTCCGCGGGGGGTTGGTCAGATACGCAGTATTTT. Translating it yields CASSSAGGWSDTQYF.

This clonotype was seen at least ten times. The V and J genes are TRBV5-1 and TRBJ1-6, with D uncertain. Trimming took 0 bases from V and 7 from J, leaving 11 bases between them. This CDR3 region has 15 residues. CDR1 and CDR2 from the germline V gene are SGHRS and YFSETQ. The CDR3 loop is CASSLGRIANSPLHF. DNA of the CDR3: TGCGCCAGCAGCTTGGGCAGGATCGCGAATTCACCCCTCCACTTT.

CDR3 protein: CASLPGQGHNEQFF. In nucleotides, the CDR3 is TGCGCCAGCCTTCCGGGACAGGGACACAATGAGCAGTTCTTC. The chain couples TRBV5-1 to TRBJ2-1; 9 positions agree with TRBD1. J gave up 5 bases and V 7 bases, and 7 bases lay outside the gene matches. This CDR3 has 14 residues. Germline V gives CDR1 SGHRS, CDR2 YFSETQ.

This clonotype turned up a few times. The chain carries TRBV20-1 and TRBJ1-4; 10 bases map to TRBD1. Per germline, CDR1 DFQATT and CDR2 SNEGSKA (reference sequence). V was pared by 5 bases and J by 8 bases, with 8 bases of the junction left unmatched. The CDR3 is 14 residues long. Here the CDR3 DNA reads TGCAGTGCTGGCCGCGGGACAGGGGTAGAAAAACTGTTTTTT. Residues: CSAGRGTGVEKLFF.

In its sample, this clonotype is medium-sized. The chain has TRBV20-1 and TRBJ2-1, with TRBD2 matching 8 bases. The CDR3 loop spans 16 amino acids. V gave up 0 bases and J gave up 3 bases; unmatched junction bases: 7. CDR1 and CDR2 (germline): DFQATT, SNEGSKA (reference sequence). CDR3 loop: CSARDAGTRDYNEQFF. The CDR3 nucleotides are TGCAGTGCTAGAGATGCCGGGACTAGAGACTACAATGAGCAGTTCTTC.

This clonotype was seen a few times. V usage is TRBV19 and J usage is TRBJ2-5; D is possibly TRBD1 or TRBD2 (5 bases each). The CDR3 covers 15 residues. Germline CDR1 reads LNHDA; CDR2 reads SQIVND (reference sequence). Trimming shortened V by 5 bases and J by 4 bases, and 17 bases separated the two germline ends. In nucleotides, the CDR3 is TGTGCCAGTAGTTCCTCAAAGATGGGACGAGAGACCCAGTACTTC. This codes for CASSSSKMGRETQYF.

This clonotype appeared a few times. The V gene is TRBV29-1, the J gene TRBJ1-2; 8 nucleotides align to TRBD1. V shed 0 bases, J shed 3 bases, and the junction held 6 bases outside the gene matches. This CDR3 contains 15 residues. CDR1 and CDR2 (germline): SQVTM, ANQGSEA. The CDR3 DNA sequence: TGCAGCGTTGAAGATCGCGGCAGGGGGCACTATGGCTACACCTTC. Translation gives CSVEDRGRGHYGYTF.

This clonotype has a count of ten or more. V usage is TRBV5-1 and J usage is TRBJ2-3; tentative D call: TRBD1 (6 bases). V lost 4 bases, J lost 6 bases, and 21 bases lay in between. This CDR3 contains 16 residues. Germline CDR1 and CDR2: SGHRS and YFSETQ. CDR3 residues: CASSPAIQTGSDTQYF. CDR3 bases: TGCGCCAGCAGCCCAGCAATACAAACAGGGTCGGATACGCAGTATTTT.

This clonotype was picked up many times. The chain recombines TRBV29-1 with TRBJ1-1; D may be TRBD1 (5 bases). This CDR3 has 13 residues. V lost 6 bases and J 5 bases, leaving 16 bases between the germline ends. CDR1 is SQVTM, CDR2 ANQGSEA, per germline. This CDR3 is CSVPGPGRTEAFF. In DNA form, the CDR3 reads TGCAGCGTCCCGGGACCGGGAAGGACTGAAGCTTTCTTT. Together with reference TRBV29-1 and TRBJ1-1, the CDR3 gives the full variable domain: SAVISQKPSRDICQRGTSLTIQCQVDSQVTMMFWYRQQPGQSLTLIATANQGSEATYESGFVIDKFPISRPNLTFSTLTVSNMSPEDSSIYLCSVPGPGRTEAFFGQGTRLTVV.

Notes on this clonotype: A clone one base away is much larger, so this may be a read error. The gene calls are TRBV29-1 and TRBJ2-5, with D uncertain. The CDR3 sequence is 12 residues long. Germline CDR1 reads SQVTM; CDR2 reads ANQGSEA. CDR3 amino acids: CSVGQNQETEYF. CDR3 nucleotide sequence: TGCAGCGTTGGGCAGAACCAAGAGACCGAGTACTTC.

This clonotype came up a few times. CDR3 sequence (DNA): TGCGCCAGCAGCGTCCGGGACTCTCCGAACACTGAAGCTTTCTTT. This translates into CASSVRDSPNTEAFF. The genes are TRBV5-1 and TRBJ1-1; D possibly corresponds to TRBD1 (5 bases). V was trimmed by 4 bases and J by 1 base, leaving 14 bases between them. The CDR3 is 15 amino acids. Germline V CDR1 and CDR2: SGHRS, YFSETQ.

This clonotype was seen a few times. V and J are TRBV28 and TRBJ2-7; 9 bases fit TRBD1. Germline trimming cut 6 bases from V and 3 bases from J; bases unmatched to any gene: 12. This CDR3 spans 16 amino acids. Germline CDR1 is MDHEN and CDR2 is SYDVKM. CDR3 loop: CASSRVQGAGSYEQYF. In DNA, the CDR3 is TGTGCCAGCAGCCGAGTACAGGGGGCGGGAAGCTACGAGCAGTACTTC.

This clonotype was counted a few times. V is TRBV7-2 and J is TRBJ2-5, with D perhaps TRBD1 or TRBD2 (6 bases each). The CDR3 runs to 14 residues. Between the trimmed V and J ends, which lost 8 bases and 3 bases, there was a span of 16 bases. CDR1 and CDR2 (germline): SGHTA, FQGNSA. The CDR3 reads CASGQRTGEETQYF. CDR3 sequence (DNA): TGTGCCAGCGGACAGCGGACGGGAGAAGAGACCCAGTACTTC.

The V call is TRBV3-1, the J call TRBJ2-5; 11 bases match TRBD2. From germline, CDR1 is LGHDT and CDR2 YNNKEL (reference sequence). The J segment lost 5 bases and the V segment lost 1 base, leaving 6 bases of the junction unmatched. This CDR3 has 16 residues. The CDR3 DNA follows: TGTGCCAGCAGCCAAGGGATAGCGGGGGGGCCGGAGACCCAGTACTTC. Protein sequence: CASSQGIAGGPETQYF.

The rearrangement links TRBV7-6 to TRBJ1-5, with TRBD1 as a possible D gene (5 bases). V lost 6 bases and J lost 4, with 10 bases in between. Germline loops: CDR1 SGHVS, CDR2 FNYEAQ. The CDR3 loop spans 13 amino acids. CDR3 region: CASSYGGNQPQHF. DNA for the CDR3: TGTGCCAGCAGTTACGGGGGAAATCAGCCCCAGCATTTT.